What follows are 15 T cell receptor beta chains derived from one specimen sequenced in a study of blood T cell repertoires in COVID-19. The data were produced by immunoSEQ multiplex PCR, yet TCRdb's version contains in-frame clones alone and is incomplete. The table records about 200,000 clones, just over 85% of them present only once. Sample: PBMCs or T cells enriched from blood (not recorded which). The receptors originated from a woman aged 40 to 50 with acute COVID-19.

This chain uses TRBV7-9 with TRBJ2-1; 9 bases map to TRBD2. This CDR3 region has 15 residues. Looked up from germline, CDR1 is SEHNR and CDR2 is FQNEAQ (reference sequence). The V and J ends lost 0 bases and 6 bases, in that order; junction bases with no gene match: 3. The CDR3 loop is CASSLAPSGINEQFF. The CDR3 region has the DNA TGTGCCAGCAGCTTAGCGCCTAGCGGGATCAATGAGCAGTTCTTC.

The chain recombines TRBV28 with TRBJ1-6; D not certain. The germline gives CDR1 MDHEN, CDR2 SYDVKM. This CDR3 is 14 amino acids long. V was trimmed by 6 bases and J by 14 bases, leaving 20 bases between them. CDR3 sequence (DNA): TGTGCCAGCAGCCCGGTTTTTTCGCTCTCGACCCTCCACTTT. This codes for CASSPVFSLSTLHF.

This clone was detected only once. The CDR3 reads CASSLRGLAGVNEQFF. CDR3 in DNA: TGTGCCAGCAGCTTACGGGGACTAGCCGGGGTCAATGAGCAGTTCTTC. V and J are TRBV11-2 and TRBJ2-1; 9 bases line up with TRBD2. Germline V gene lookup returns CDR1 SGHAT and CDR2 FQNNGV. After removal of 2 bases from V and 6 bases from J, the junction contained 8 bases not matched to a gene. This CDR3 is 16 amino acids long.

The CDR3 spells CASSPTGLGSRYTF. DNA for the CDR3: TGTGCCAGCAGCCCGACAGGCCTTGGAAGTCGCTACACCTTC. The chain has TRBV27 and TRBJ1-2; D is perhaps TRBD1 (6 bases). The length of the CDR3 is 14 residues. The germline V gene has CDR1 MNHEY and CDR2 SMNVEV (reference sequence). V lost 6 bases and J 9 bases, leaving 20 bases between the germline ends.

This clone appeared a single time. The chain carries TRBV28 and TRBJ2-1; 10 bases are a match to TRBD2. The CDR3 runs to 14 residues. V lost 8 bases to trimming and J lost 8 bases; unmatched junction nucleotides: 9. Germline loops: CDR1 MDHEN, CDR2 SYDVKM. The CDR3, as DNA: TGTGCCAGCCGCTCTAGCGGGAGTACGGATGAGCAGTTCTTC. This translates into CASRSSGSTDEQFF.

The rearrangement uses TRBV5-1 and TRBJ2-7; no firm D call. Germline CDR1 and CDR2: SGHRS and YFSETQ. There are 15 residues in the CDR3. Between the trimmed V and J ends, which lost 5 bases and 3 bases, there was a span of 18 bases. The CDR3 DNA reads as TGCGCCAGCAGTGCGGCAGCTTCAGTCGGCTACGAGCAGTACTTC. Protein: CASSAAASVGYEQYF. The complete variable domain, with remaining parts taken from reference TRBV5-1 and TRBJ2-7, reads KAGVTQTPRYLIKTRGQQVTLSCSPISGHRSVSWYQQTPGQGLQFLFEYFSETQRNKGNFPGRFSGRQFSNSRSEMNVSTLELGDSALYLCASSAAASVGYEQYFGPGTRLTVT.

CDR3 coding DNA: TGTGCCAGCAGCTTAGGTGACATGGTCATGAACACTGAAGCTTTCTTT. Its protein product is CASSLGDMVMNTEAFF. The chain is built from TRBV7-9 and TRBJ1-1; D unresolved. The V gene's germline CDR1 is SEHNR and CDR2 FQNEAQ (reference sequence). The V and J ends lost 1 base and 0 bases respectively, with 12 bases between them. There are 16 residues in the CDR3. Supplemented by reference TRBV7-9 and TRBJ1-1, the full variable domain reads DTGVSQNPRHKITKRGQNVTFRCDPISEHNRLYWYRQTLGQGPEFLTYFQNEAQLEKSRLLSDRFSAERPKGSFSTLEIQRTEQGDSAMYLCASSLGDMVMNTEAFFGQGTRLTVV.

This chain connects TRBV7-9 to TRBJ1-3; TRBD1 is a possible D gene (5 bases). Trimming took 2 bases from V and 0 from J, leaving 14 bases between them. CDR1 is SEHNR and CDR2 is FQNEAQ in the germline V gene (reference sequence). The length of the CDR3 is 17 residues. The CDR3 sequence is CASSLWLGADSGNTIYF. The CDR3 nucleotides are TGTGCCAGCAGCTTATGGTTAGGGGCCGACTCTGGAAACACCATATATTTT.

The V call is TRBV10-3, the J call TRBJ1-3; 7 bases map to TRBD1. This CDR3 region has 15 residues. CDR1 and CDR2 from the germline V gene are ENHRY and SYGVKD. J lost 2 bases, V lost 2 bases, and 3 bases had no gene match. The CDR3 coding sequence is TGTGCCATCAGTGAGGACCAGGGGGCTGGAAACACCATATATTTT. Translating gives CAISEDQGAGNTIYF.

The chain recombines TRBV10-3 with TRBJ1-1, with 12 bases identical to TRBD1. Germline loops: CDR1 ENHRY, CDR2 SYGVKD. CDR3 size: 16 residues. V trimming: 6 bases; J trimming: 2 bases; junction bases outside the gene matches: 7. DNA for the CDR3: TGTGCCATCAGGGCCGGGACAGGGGGCTTTAACACTGAAGCTTTCTTT. Protein product: CAIRAGTGGFNTEAFF.

This clone showed up just once. The chain carries TRBV27 and TRBJ2-2; TRBD2 matches 9 bases. The V gene end was trimmed by 9 bases and the J gene end by 4 bases; junction bases not matched to a gene: 12. CDR1 MNHEY and CDR2 SMNVEV come from the germline V gene (reference sequence). The CDR3 covers 16 residues. The CDR3 spells CARGGRALEGTGELFF. In DNA form, the CDR3 reads TGTGCCAGGGGCGGGAGGGCCCTCGAGGGCACCGGGGAGCTGTTTTTT.

The chain employs TRBV3-1 (or the pseudogene TRBV3-2) and TRBJ1-5; D might be TRBD1 (6 bases). The V end was cut by 1 base, the J end by 2 bases, with 9 bases between. CDR1 LGHDT and CDR2 YNNKEL come from the germline V gene (reference sequence). This CDR3 has 15 residues. The CDR3, as DNA: TGTGCCAGCAGCCAAGGGGCAGGGGGCAATCAGCCCCAGCATTTT. Its translation: CASSQGAGGNQPQHF.

This clone was picked up a small number of times. The chain couples TRBV18 to TRBJ1-3, with 8 bases that match TRBD1. The CDR3 loop spans 15 amino acids. V was clipped by 2 bases and J by 0 bases; unmatched bases: 0. In germline, CDR1 is KGHSH, CDR2 LQKENI. The CDR3 protein is CASSPGTGSGNTIYF. CDR3 DNA: TGTGCCAGCTCACCAGGGACAGGCTCTGGAAACACCATATATTTT. The full variable domain, with the rest looked up from reference TRBV18 and TRBJ1-3, is NAGVMQNPRHLVRRRGQEARLRCSPMKGHSHVYWYRQLPEEGLKFMVYLQKENIIDESGMPKERFSAEFPKEGPSILRIQQVVRGDSAAYFCASSPGTGSGNTIYFGEGSWLTVV.

The chain has TRBV28 and TRBJ2-7, with D possibly matching TRBD1 (6 bases). V shed 5 bases and J shed 0 bases, with 14 bases lying between them. Germline CDR1 is MDHEN and CDR2 is SYDVKM. The CDR3 spans 15 residues. DNA for the CDR3: TGTGCCAGCAGTCCCCGGGACAAGAGCTCCTACGAGCAGTACTTC. Translation gives CASSPRDKSSYEQYF. Full variable domain (outside the CDR3, taken from reference TRBV28 and TRBJ2-7): DVKVTQSSRYLVKRTGEKVFLECVQDMDHENMFWYRQDPGLGLRLIYFSYDVKMKEKGDIPEGYSVSREKKERFSLILESASTNQTSMYLCASSPRDKSSYEQYFGPGTRLTVT.

The chain recombines TRBV28 with TRBJ1-6; D is undetermined. Trimming cost V 2 bases and J 6 bases, with 11 bases left between them. The CDR3 sequence is 15 residues long. Germline CDR1 and CDR2: MDHEN and SYDVKM. The CDR3 nucleotides are TGTGCCAGCAGTTTAAGCTGGAGTTTTAATTCACCCCTCCACTTT. Encoded protein: CASSLSWSFNSPLHF.